Sequencing of this TCR beta chain was carried out in a study of beta chain features in type 1 diabetes. About the research overall: There was similarity between patients and healthy donors in age, gender and cell yields.

Expressed TCRB transcripts got sequenced, as all isolated RNA was reverse transcribed. Clones were read by immunoSEQ multiplex PCR, and TCRdb kept only the in-frame ones, dropping some. The data contain 600,000 to 700,000 clones, roughly 13% of them singletons. As regards this clone: The antigen remains unidentified.

Naive, central memory, regulatory and stem cell-like memory cells within the CD4+ compartment were sorted using CD45RO/CCR7/CD25/CD127/CD95/CD27. Study conclusions and caveats: The question of HLA type influencing TCRB rearrangement was one that remained unresolved here. Among patients with Type 1 diabetes, TCRB CDR3s were moderately but significantly shorter in every one of the four CD4+ subsets.

The sequence came from a man between 18 and 35 years old with type 1 diabetes. Sequencing was done on a sample of naive CD4+ T cells from blood.

The chain's CDR3 is CSVHSSYEQYF. The CDR3 coding sequence is TGCAGCGTGCATTCCTCCTACGAGCAGTACTTC. V and J are TRBV29-1 and TRBJ2-7, with D hard to call. Germline V gene lookup returns CDR1 SQVTM and CDR2 ANQGSEA. CDR3 size: 11 residues. Trimming pared 6 bases from V and 0 bases from J, leaving 6 bases between.